The rows below give T cell receptor beta chains drawn from one sample of a study of shared clonotypes between healthy human individuals. Measured with immunoSEQ multiplex PCR; TCRdb has only the in-frame clones, and not every one. Found here are millions of clones, approximately 95% of them singletons; the top ten hold roughly 0.13%. What was sequenced was naive CD4+ T cells sorted from blood. The receptors stem from a man younger than 30 in good health. Each CDR3 is given with its conserved first and last residue.

>TRBJ1-5|TRBV19|17
CASSTGTGGRSNQPQHF
>TRBJ1-6|TRBV29-1|12
CSAQDSSTTLHF
>TRBJ2-1|TRBV2|11
CASADYNEQFF
>TRBJ1-5|TRBV7-9|15
CASSLMVGIRRPQHF
>TRBJ1-2|TRBV5-6|14
CASSNPDRVHGYTF
>TRBJ1-2|TRBV19|15
CASSMGARNNYGYTF
>TRBJ1-2|TRBV29-1|11
CSVELNLGYTF
>TRBJ1-5|TRBV7-9|16
CASSLEGQGFGQPQHF
>TRBJ1-6|TRBV28|14
CASRPVGENSPLHF
>TRBJ2-5|TRBV2|11
CASSDQETQYF
>TRBJ1-2|TRBV18|14
CASSPGQYNYGYTF
>TRBJ1-2|TRBV18|14
CASSMDSINYGYTF
>TRBJ2-7|TRBV7-6|16
CASSSRSGAVLYEQYF
>TRBJ2-4|TRBV5-1|16
CASSLGQGRAKNIQYF
>TRBJ2-1|TRBV2|15
CASSAGGANHVEQFF
>TRBJ2-5|TRBV9|15
CASSATGGAQETQYF
>TRBJ2-3|TRBV5-1|14
CASSPNPVTDTQYF
>TRBJ2-3|TRBV2|16
CASSLEALADTDTQYF
>TRBJ2-7|TRBV6-5|15
CASSASSGPPSEQYF
>TRBJ2-7|TRBV11-2|14
CASSSGTGFYEQYF
>TRBJ1-5|TRBV7-8|15
CASSWATGDNQPQHF
>TRBJ1-4|TRBV5-1|13
CASGQGTNEKLFF
>TRBJ2-5|TRBV18|16
CASSPLGPGGGETQYF
>TRBJ2-7|TRBV28|16
CASSSEGQPISYEQYF
>.|TRBV18|14
CASSPGTQSYEQYF
>TRBJ2-2|TRBV5-6|12
CASSLASGPLFF
>TRBJ2-1|TRBV13|15
CASSKGQGGGNEQFF
>TRBJ1-2|TRBV5-4|12
CASSLLTDGYTF
>TRBJ1-2|TRBV29-1|12
CSVDVRDYGYTF
>TRBJ1-2|TRBV6-6|13
CASSDQGLQGYTF
>TRBJ2-5|TRBV28|13
CASSLGGKETQYF
>TRBJ2-6|TRBV6-1|15
CASSVGASGANVLTF
>TRBJ2-7|TRBV5-5|12
CASSLAQGEQYF
>TRBJ2-3|TRBV6-1|15
CASTAVGHSTDTQYF
>TRBJ1-1|TRBV6-1|13
CASRRGGNTEAFF
>TRBJ2-7|TRBV25-1|11
CASSGGPEQYF
>TRBJ1-1|TRBV29-1|11
CSVVMSTEAFF
>TRBJ1-5|TRBV2|15
CASSSGTGWDQPQHF
>TRBJ2-7|TRBV6-1|15
CASSGQDRGGYEQYF
>TRBJ2-3|TRBV7-9|15
CASSPGEQSTDTQYF
>TRBJ1-3|TRBV25-1|16
CASSEYRDTIGNTIYF